A single sample gave rise to the 16 T cell receptor beta chains below, sequenced in a study of CXCR3-negative and CXCR3-positive naive CD8 T cells. 5' RACE with UMI labels generated the TRB cDNA libraries. TCRdb re-called the 5' RACE reads; one entry per CDR3 protein, DNA not given. This sample's clone table lists roughly 89,000 distinct CDR3 sequences. The specimen sequenced was naive CXCR3- CD8+ T cells from blood. Noted subset: CD45RO-CCR7+CD27+CD95- naive CD8+ T cells lacking CXCR3 (TNR3-). Source of these receptors: a human donor in good health. Some clones in this sample may be carry-over from other donors' samples.

The chain uses TRBV29-1 and TRBJ1-4; as DNA is missing, the TRBD1 call by TCRdb cannot be tested. Germline V gives CDR1 SQVTM, CDR2 ANQGSEA. The length of the CDR3 is 13 residues. CDR3 sequence reads: CSVEAGAGEKLFF.

This chain connects TRBV14 to TRBJ2-3. CDR1 and CDR2 (germline): SGHDN, FVKESK. The CDR3 totals 14 residues. The CDR3 loop is CASSQLRGADTQYF. Full variable domain (rest looked up from reference TRBV14 and TRBJ2-3): EAGVTQFPSHSVIEKGQTVTLRCDPISGHDNLYWYRRVMGKEIKFLLHFVKESKQDESGMPNNRFLAERTGGTYSTLKVQPAELEDSGVYFCASSQLRGADTQYFGPGTRLTVL.

The chain links TRBV15 to TRBJ2-2; as DNA is missing, the TRBD2 call by TCRdb cannot be tested. The CDR3 has 17 residues. CDR1 and CDR2 (germline): LNHNV, YYDKDF (reference sequence). CDR3 in amino acids: CATSVRVVGEGSGELFF.

The J gene is TRBJ2-7, the V gene TRBV14; the D call of TRBD2 rests on TCRdb alone, since no DNA is present to check it. This CDR3 region has 16 residues. Per the germline V gene, CDR1 is SGHDN and CDR2 is FVKESK. CDR3 sequence: CASSQDWGLAYNEQYF.

This chain uses TRBV3-1 with TRBJ1-2; the TRBD1 assignment by TCRdb is unverifiable without DNA. Germline CDR1 is LGHDT and CDR2 is YNNKEL (reference sequence). The CDR3 length is 15 residues. CDR3: CASSLGTEANYGYTF.

This chain joins TRBV27 and TRBJ2-7; TCRdb gives TRBD1 as the D gene, but with no DNA this cannot be confirmed. Germline CDR1 and CDR2: MNHEY and SMNVEV (reference sequence). The CDR3 is 14 amino acids. The CDR3 is CASSFRTDSYEQYF.

The chain links TRBV7-9 to TRBJ1-1; the D call of TRBD1 rests on TCRdb alone, since no DNA is present to check it. CDR1 is SEHNR, CDR2 FQNEAQ, per germline (reference sequence). This CDR3 spans 14 amino acids. CDR3 in amino acids: CASSAGQMNTEAFF.

The V gene is TRBV20-1, the J gene TRBJ2-7. Germline CDR1 DFQATT, CDR2 SNEGSKA (reference sequence). The CDR3 consists of 14 residues. CDR3 residues: CSARDVQEDYEQYF.

This rearrangement joins TRBV7-3 to TRBJ1-6. The CDR3 is 15 residues long. In germline, CDR1 is SGHTA, CDR2 FQGTGA. This chain's CDR3 is CASSLGPENYSPLHF.

The V and J genes are TRBV29-1 and TRBJ2-7; the D call from TCRdb, TRBD1, cannot be confirmed without DNA. CDR3 length: 13 amino acids. The germline V gene encodes CDR1 SQVTM and CDR2 ANQGSEA. The CDR3 reads CSGIPTGSYEQYF.

The chain combines TRBV10-3 with TRBJ2-7; with no DNA, the TCRdb D assignment of TRBD1 cannot be verified. Germline CDR1 and CDR2: ENHRY and SYGVKD. There are 17 residues in the CDR3. The CDR3 sequence: CAIRGKERPGQLYEQYF.

This chain joins TRBV5-6 and TRBJ1-1. The CDR3 length is 14 residues. The germline CDR1 and CDR2 sequences are SGHDT and YYEEEE. CDR3 in amino acids: CASSLLSRNTEAFF.

The chain combines TRBV20-1 with TRBJ2-2; TCRdb calls TRBD1, which cannot be checked without DNA. From germline, CDR1 is DFQATT and CDR2 SNEGSKA (reference sequence). This CDR3 contains 15 residues. The CDR3: CSARDWDRDGGELFF.

V is TRBV18 and J is TRBJ2-5. The CDR3 runs 13 residues. Germline lookup yields CDR1 KGHSH and CDR2 LQKENI. The CDR3 sequence is CASSPSRGETQYF.

The chain is built from TRBV4-3 and TRBJ1-2. CDR1 LGHNA and CDR2 YSLEER come from the germline V gene. CDR3 length equals 14 residues. CDR3 protein: CASSQERYNYGYTF.

The rearrangement joins TRBV12-3 or TRBV12-4 to TRBJ2-1. The CDR3 totals 14 residues. The CDR3 sequence is CASSYTSSYNEQFF.